This T cell receptor beta chain was observed in a study of blood T cell repertoires in COVID-19. Whole-study context: Material from acute and convalescent COVID-19 was sourced from the United States, Italy and Spain. In each case, the material was cDNA or gDNA derived from T cells, B-cell-depleted T cells, or PBMCs.

The CDR3 is 14 amino acids. V was clipped by 7 bases and J by 2 bases; unmatched bases: 7. Germline-derived CDR1 and CDR2 are LNHDA and SQIVND (reference sequence). Per the original data handling: Reference gene primer amplification in the assay estimated nucleated cell counts. Some clones are missing from TCRdb's copy, which holds only in-frame ones; the method was immunoSEQ multiplex PCR. V and J calls and clone size follow that table, whereas D and trimming were derived from the DNA. The table has under 130,000 clones, 84% seen once. The chain has TRBV19 and TRBJ1-2, with 7 bases lining up with TRBD1. Sequencing used peripheral blood. The TCR was taken from a human donor in a cohort sampled during active or convalescent COVID-19. CDR3 in amino acids: CASTRTGPNYGYTF. The CDR3 DNA sequence: TGTGCCAGTACCAGGACAGGCCCGAACTATGGCTACACCTTC. Full variable domain (rest looked up from reference TRBV19 and TRBJ1-2): DGGITQSPKYLFRKEGQNVTLSCEQNLNHDAMYWYRQDPGQGLRLIYYSQIVNDFQKGDIAEGYSVSREKKESFPLTVTSAQKNPTAFYLCASTRTGPNYGYTFGSGTRLTVV.